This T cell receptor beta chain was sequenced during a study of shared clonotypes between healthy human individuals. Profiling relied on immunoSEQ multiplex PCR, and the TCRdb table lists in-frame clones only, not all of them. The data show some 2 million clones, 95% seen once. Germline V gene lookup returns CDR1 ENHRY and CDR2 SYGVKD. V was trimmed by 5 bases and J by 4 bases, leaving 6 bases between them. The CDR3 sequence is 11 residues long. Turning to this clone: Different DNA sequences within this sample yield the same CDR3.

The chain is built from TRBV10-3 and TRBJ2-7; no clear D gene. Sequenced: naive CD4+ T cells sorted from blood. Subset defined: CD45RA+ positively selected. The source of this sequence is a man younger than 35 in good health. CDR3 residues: CAISLGYEQYF. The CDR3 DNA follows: TGTGCCATCAGTCTGGGGTACGAGCAGTACTTC.